The 27 T cell receptor beta chains presented below share a single source sample, sequenced in a study of CD8 T cells in Susac syndrome. The RNA, about 0.5 to 1 ug, was put through reverse transcription using random hexamers. TCRdb redid the calling of the immunoSEQ multiplex PCR reads with MiXCR, one entry per CDR3 protein. This table holds 150,000 to 200,000 distinct CDR3 sequences, around 95% found once. Sequencing was done on a sample of CD4+ T cells from PBMCs. Source of these receptors: a human donor with Susac syndrome.

The chain carries TRBV5-1 and TRBJ2-7; D gene unclear. V was pared by 0 bases and J by 3 bases, with 10 bases between. CDR1 and CDR2 from the germline V gene are SGHRS and YFSETQ. The CDR3 totals 14 residues. The CDR3 here is CASSLVLGNYEQYF. In DNA, the CDR3 is TGCGCCAGCAGCTTGGTTCTGGGGAACTACGAGCAGTACTTC.

This sequence joins TRBV28 and TRBJ2-1, with a tentative D call TRBD1 (6 bases). The CDR3 extends over 13 amino acids. The V gene's germline CDR1 is MDHEN and CDR2 SYDVKM. Trimming took off 7 bases at V and 4 bases at J, with 11 bases between the two ends. CDR3 region: CASNKDSYNEQFF. CDR3 nucleotide sequence: TGTGCCAGCAACAAGGACAGTTACAATGAGCAGTTCTTC.

CDR3 amino acids: CASSPTSGSAVGGTDTQYF. The DNA for the CDR3 is TGCGCCAGCAGCCCCACTAGCGGGAGCGCGGTGGGGGGCACAGATACGCAGTATTTT. The chain uses TRBV4-3 and TRBJ2-3, with 11 bases identical to TRBD2. This CDR3 comprises 19 residues. V trimming: 4 bases; J trimming: 1 base; junction bases outside the gene matches: 13. Germline V gene lookup returns CDR1 LGHNA and CDR2 YSLEER.

This clonotype was counted a single time. This chain uses TRBV30 with TRBJ1-2; maybe TRBD1 (5 bases). The CDR3 contains 13 residues. V gave up 1 base and J gave up 4 bases, with 10 bases separating them. Germline values: CDR1 GTSNPN, CDR2 SVGIG (reference sequence). The CDR3 nucleotides read TGTGCCTGGAGTGCCCAGGGTGGCTATGGCTACACCTTC. Its translation: CAWSAQGGYGYTF. Full variable domain (remainder filled in from reference TRBV30 and TRBJ1-2): SQTIHQWPATLVQPVGSPLSLECTVEGTSNPNLYWYRQAAGRGLQLLFYSVGIGQISSEVPQNLSASRPQDRQFILSSKKLLLSDSGFYLCAWSAQGGYGYTFGSGTRLTVV.

The chain employs TRBV9 and TRBJ2-1; no definite D call. Trimming cost V 0 bases and J 10 bases, with 14 bases left between them. This CDR3 has 14 amino acids. CDR1 is SGDLS, CDR2 YYNGEE, per germline. The DNA of the CDR3 is TGTGCCAGCAGCGTAGCTGGTCTGAACGGGGAGCAGTTCTTC. Protein: CASSVAGLNGEQFF.

V gene TRBV15 combines with J gene TRBJ2-5; D remains unclear. CDR3 length: 16 amino acids. Per germline, CDR1 LNHNV and CDR2 YYDKDF (reference sequence). Trimming removed 1 base at V and 1 base at J, with 13 bases between. CDR3 sequence reads: CATSRGPSRTQETQYF. CDR3 nucleotide sequence: TGTGCCACCAGCAGAGGCCCCTCGCGTACCCAAGAGACCCAGTACTTC.

This chain links TRBV15 with TRBJ2-2; no definite D call. The CDR3 consists of 12 residues. The V end lost 5 bases, the J end lost 7 bases, and 8 bases lay between the germline ends. The germline CDR1 and CDR2 sequences are LNHNV and YYDKDF (reference sequence). CDR3 protein: CATSLRVGELFF. In DNA, the CDR3 is TGTGCCACCAGCCTGCGTGTCGGGGAGCTGTTTTTT.

The gene calls are TRBV10-3 and TRBJ1-2, with D hard to call. CDR1 ENHRY and CDR2 SYGVKD come from the germline V gene. The V gene lost 2 bases and the J gene lost 2 bases, with 3 bases spanning the gap. CDR3 size: 12 residues. CDR3 residues: CAISEGNYGYTF. In nucleotides, the CDR3 is TGTGCCATCAGTGAGGGCAACTATGGCTACACCTTC.

The chain links TRBV18 to TRBJ1-5; D not certain. Looked up from germline, CDR1 is KGHSH and CDR2 is LQKENI. The V end lost 3 bases, the J end lost 7 bases, and 13 bases lay between the germline ends. This CDR3 is 14 amino acids long. The CDR3: CASSPEGIHQPQHF. CDR3 coding DNA: TGTGCCAGCTCACCTGAAGGGATTCACCAGCCCCAGCATTTT.

This clonotype came up once. The chain is built from TRBV7-3 and TRBJ2-1; 12 positions agree with TRBD2. Germline-derived CDR1 and CDR2 are SGHTA and FQGTGA. Trimming cost V 2 bases and J 5 bases; bases outside gene matches: 4. The CDR3 loop spans 16 amino acids. CDR3 nucleotides: TGTGCCAGCAGCTTAGCACTAGCGGGAGGAAACAATGAGCAGTTCTTC. Its protein is CASSLALAGGNNEQFF.

The CDR3 sequence: CASSYSYRPSGANVLTF. The CDR3 DNA is TGTGCCAGCAGTTACTCGTATAGGCCCTCTGGGGCCAACGTCCTGACTTTC. The rearrangement uses TRBV6-5 and TRBJ2-6; D unresolved. The CDR3 runs to 17 residues. V gave up 0 bases and J gave up 0 bases, with 9 bases separating them. From germline, CDR1 is MNHEY and CDR2 SVGAGI.

The rearrangement uses TRBV28 and TRBJ1-3; unclear D gene. The CDR3 consists of 13 residues. Germline CDR1 is MDHEN and CDR2 is SYDVKM. V lost 9 bases to trimming and J lost 2 bases, with 11 bases between them. As DNA, the CDR3 is TGTGCCAGTGATGCGGGTGCTGGAAACACCATATATTTT. Protein sequence: CASDAGAGNTIYF.

The chain joins TRBV4-3 to TRBJ1-5, with D maybe TRBD1 (6 bases). Trimming took off 0 bases at V and 5 bases at J, with 8 bases between the two ends. From germline, CDR1 is LGHNA and CDR2 YSLEER. This CDR3 spans 14 amino acids. The CDR3 reads CASSQEGGDQPQHF. The CDR3 DNA reads as TGCGCCAGCAGCCAAGAAGGGGGGGATCAGCCCCAGCATTTT.

The gene calls are TRBV6-6 and TRBJ2-7, with D possibly being TRBD1 (5 bases). With 9 bases removed from V and 3 bases from J, the gap between germline ends came to 12 bases. This CDR3 comprises 12 residues. The germline gives CDR1 MNHNY, CDR2 SVGAGI (reference sequence). The CDR3 here is CASQTARYEQYF. CDR3 bases: TGTGCCAGTCAGACAGCGCGCTACGAGCAGTACTTC.

V is TRBV9 and J is TRBJ2-2, with D maybe TRBD1 (5 bases). Trimming took off 0 bases at V and 3 bases at J, with 6 bases between the two ends. The CDR3 length is 14 residues. Germline assignment: CDR1 SGDLS and CDR2 YYNGEE. Here the CDR3 reads CASSVVGHTGELFF. The DNA for the CDR3 is TGTGCCAGCAGCGTAGTGGGGCACACCGGGGAGCTGTTTTTT.

This clonotype was detected only once. CDR3 in amino acids: CAWSVSSNQPQHF. CDR3 coding DNA: TGTGCCTGGAGTGTCTCCAGCAATCAGCCCCAGCATTTT. The chain has TRBV30 and TRBJ1-5, with no clear D. CDR1 is GTSNPN, CDR2 SVGIG, per germline (reference sequence). This CDR3 is built from 13 residues. V lost 0 bases to trimming and J lost 1 base, with 4 bases between them.

The chain recombines TRBV20-1 with TRBJ2-5, with D unresolved. V gave up 6 bases and J gave up 4 bases, with 15 bases separating them. CDR1 and CDR2 from the germline V gene are DFQATT and SNEGSKA (reference sequence). The CDR3 spans 13 residues. Here the CDR3 DNA reads TGCAGTGCCACGTACCCGCAATCAGAGACCCAGTACTTC. This sequence encodes CSATYPQSETQYF.

This chain joins TRBV27 and TRBJ2-7; D is perhaps TRBD1 (6 bases). Trimming shortened V by 4 bases and J by 7 bases, and 11 bases separated the two germline ends. This CDR3 spans 12 amino acids. Germline V gives CDR1 MNHEY, CDR2 SMNVEV (reference sequence). The chain's CDR3 is CASSSGVGEQYV. CDR3 DNA sequence: TGTGCCAGCAGTTCAGGGGTAGGGGAGCAGTACGTC.

The rearrangement joins TRBV24-1 to TRBJ2-1; 8 nucleotides match TRBD1. Germline CDR1 KGHDR, CDR2 SFDVKD. The CDR3 has 15 residues. The trim removed 5 bases at V and 7 bases at J, leaving 9 bases unmatched. CDR3 protein: CATSVAGGEGNEQFF. CDR3 coding DNA: TGTGCCACCAGTGTGGCAGGGGGCGAGGGGAATGAGCAGTTCTTC.

V and J are TRBV29-1 and TRBJ2-3, with D perhaps matching TRBD1 (6 bases). In germline, CDR1 is SQVTM, CDR2 ANQGSEA. There are 14 residues in the CDR3. The ends were cut back, 7 bases at V and 5 bases at J, with 19 bases in the middle. As DNA, the CDR3 is TGCAGCGCGTACAGGGAAGGGGTGAGAGATACGCAGTATTTT. It codes for CSAYREGVRDTQYF.

In its sample, this clonotype was seen once. The chain joins TRBV6-2 or TRBV6-3 to TRBJ1-5, with D maybe TRBD1 (6 bases). V was cut by 6 bases and J by 6 bases, with 12 bases left in between. The CDR3 extends over 13 amino acids. CDR1 is MNHEY and CDR2 is SVGEGT in the germline V gene. The CDR3 DNA sequence: TGTGCCAGCAGCTTCGGACAGTTTCAGCCCCAGCATTTT. It specifies CASSFGQFQPQHF.

CDR3 loop: CSGAGLTDTQYF. CDR3 DNA: TGCAGCGGGGCGGGCCTCACAGATACGCAGTATTTT. The V and J genes are TRBV29-1 and TRBJ2-3; possibly TRBD2 for D (5 bases). Per germline, CDR1 SQVTM and CDR2 ANQGSEA. Between the trimmed V and J ends, which lost 7 bases and 2 bases, there was a span of 10 bases. This CDR3 has 12 residues.

The J gene is TRBJ2-7, the V gene TRBV29-1, with 13 bases aligning to TRBD2. This CDR3 spans 15 amino acids. Unmatched junction bases numbered 7, after V lost 6 bases and J lost 2 bases. CDR1 is SQVTM and CDR2 is ANQGSEA in the germline V gene. CDR3 region: CSVKGLAGFPYEQYF. The DNA of the CDR3 is TGCAGCGTGAAGGGACTAGCGGGATTTCCCTACGAGCAGTACTTC.

This chain uses TRBV29-1 with TRBJ2-1; tentatively, D is TRBD2 (6 bases). Trimming took 4 bases from V and 1 from J, leaving 11 bases between them. Germline CDR1 is SQVTM and CDR2 is ANQGSEA. This CDR3 spans 14 amino acids. CDR3 residues: CSVASRGSYNEQFF. CDR3 DNA sequence: TGCAGCGTTGCATCCCGGGGGTCCTACAATGAGCAGTTCTTC.

The chain couples TRBV5-1 to TRBJ2-5; 8 positions match TRBD1. Germline trimming cut 3 bases from V and 3 bases from J; bases unmatched to any gene: 4. The CDR3 is 14 residues long. Germline loops: CDR1 SGHRS, CDR2 YFSETQ. The CDR3 protein is CASSSGTGEETQYF. The CDR3 coding sequence is TGCGCCAGCAGCTCTGGGACAGGAGAAGAGACCCAGTACTTC.

V gene TRBV5-1 combines with J gene TRBJ2-7; 7 nucleotides align to TRBD1. V lost 4 bases, J lost 6 bases, and 7 bases stayed unmatched. This CDR3 contains 13 residues. CDR1 is SGHRS, CDR2 YFSETQ, per germline. The CDR3 DNA is TGCGCCAGCAGCACCCAGGGGGTTGGCGAGCAGTACGTC. It codes for CASSTQGVGEQYV.

V and J are TRBV18 and TRBJ2-1, with a possible D match to TRBD2 (5 bases). In germline, CDR1 is KGHSH, CDR2 LQKENI. The germline V and J ends were trimmed by 2 bases and 7 bases, with 9 bases remaining between them. CDR3 size: 13 residues. CDR3 protein: CASSPASLNEQFF. The CDR3 DNA reads TGTGCCAGCTCACCAGCTAGCCTGAATGAGCAGTTCTTC.